This T cell receptor beta chain is drawn from a study of blood T cell repertoires in COVID-19. How the authors handled the data: Reference gene primer amplification gave nucleated cell count estimates. The assay was immunoSEQ multiplex PCR, and TCRdb's table has in-frame clones only and misses some. The D gene and trimming were derived from the DNA, and the V and J assignments and clone size from that table. The table has fewer than 80,000 clones, around nine tenths seen once. Germline assignment: CDR1 LGHDT and CDR2 YNNKEL (reference sequence). The CDR3 spans 13 residues. The germline V and J ends were trimmed by 2 bases and 5 bases, with 6 bases remaining between them.

This chain links TRBV3-1 (or the pseudogene TRBV3-2) with TRBJ1-4; maybe TRBD1 (5 bases). The specimen sequenced was peripheral blood. The sequence was collected from a man aged 30 to 45 with acute or convalescent COVID-19. The CDR3 DNA sequence: TGTGCCAGCAGCCAAAGGGGAAATGAAAAACTGTTTTTT. It specifies CASSQRGNEKLFF.